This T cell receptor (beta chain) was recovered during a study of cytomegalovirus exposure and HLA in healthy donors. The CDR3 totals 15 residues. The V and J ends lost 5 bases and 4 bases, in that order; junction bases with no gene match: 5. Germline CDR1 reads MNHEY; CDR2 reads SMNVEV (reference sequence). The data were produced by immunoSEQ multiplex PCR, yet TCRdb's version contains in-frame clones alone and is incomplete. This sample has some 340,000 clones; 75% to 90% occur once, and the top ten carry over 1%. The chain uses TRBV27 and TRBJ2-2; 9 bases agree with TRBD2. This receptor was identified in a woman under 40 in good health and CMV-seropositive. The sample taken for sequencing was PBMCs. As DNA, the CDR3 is TGTGCCAGCAGTCCTAGCGGGATTGGCACCGGGGAGCTGTTTTTT. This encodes CASSPSGIGTGELFF.